This T cell receptor beta chain was documented in a study of T cell repertoires in cytomegalovirus infection. Across the study: Indications came from public TCR beta signatures; they pointed to CMV infection and to a matching HLA type.

Whole-study results and caveats: CMV-specific HLA-C-restricted TCR beta clonotypes dominated the ex vivo response.

TCRdb analysed the reads with MiXCR anew, one entry per CDR3 protein. The profile shows fewer than 650,000 distinct CDR3 sequences, roughly 42% of them singletons. Germline V gene lookup returns CDR1 SGHNT and CDR2 YYREEE (reference sequence). V was clipped by 2 bases and J by 3 bases, with 14 bases between them. CDR3 size: 15 residues. This clonotype was counted between two and nine times. The antigen is unknown. This clonotype originated in a human donor in good health (CMV status not recorded). Some clones in this sample may be carry-over from other donors' samples. This chain links TRBV5-4 with TRBJ1-1; D possibly corresponds to TRBD1 (6 bases). The input for sequencing was cultured PBMCs, taken from culture after CMV antigen stimulation. CDR3 nucleotides: TGTGCCAGCAGCTTCGCGGGGGCTAGGGACACTGAAGCTTTCTTT. Amino acids: CASSFAGARDTEAFF.